These 26 T cell receptor beta chains share one sample of origin, sequenced in a study of blood T cell repertoires in COVID-19. Assay: immunoSEQ multiplex PCR; the TCRdb copy retains only in-frame clones and omits some. Of around 180,000 clones listed, around 82% are singletons. Sequenced input: peripheral blood. The source is a woman older than 75 with acute or convalescent COVID-19.

J is TRBJ2-7 and V is TRBV7-2; 10 nucleotides match TRBD2. In germline, CDR1 is SGHTA, CDR2 FQGNSA. This CDR3 contains 14 residues. J was trimmed by 5 bases and V by 1 base; bases with no gene match: 2. The CDR3 is CASSLGLAGDEQYF. CDR3 DNA sequence: TGTGCCAGCAGCTTAGGGCTAGCGGGGGACGAGCAGTACTTC.

This clone was counted ten times or more. V and J are TRBV9 and TRBJ2-7; possible D gene TRBD1, 5 bases. The CDR3 runs 15 residues. Per germline, CDR1 SGDLS and CDR2 YYNGEE. V was shortened by 0 bases and J by 3 bases, with 13 bases between the two germline ends. CDR3 protein: CASSVEEGQGYEQYF. CDR3 nucleotide sequence: TGTGCCAGCAGCGTAGAGGAAGGGCAGGGCTACGAGCAGTACTTC.

V gene TRBV5-1 combines with J gene TRBJ1-1; TRBD1 agrees at 7 bases. CDR1 is SGHRS and CDR2 is YFSETQ in the germline V gene. This CDR3 is built from 14 residues. The trim removed 7 bases at V and 0 bases at J, leaving 6 bases unmatched. The CDR3 region has the DNA TGCGCCAGCCGGGGACAGAGCTTGAACACTGAAGCTTTCTTT. It yields the protein CASRGQSLNTEAFF.

The rearrangement links TRBV6-5 to TRBJ1-1; 7 bases are shared with TRBD1. With V trimmed by 6 bases and J by 2 bases, 3 bases remained unmatched. The germline CDR1 and CDR2 sequences are MNHEY and SVGAGI. The CDR3 runs to 13 residues. This CDR3 is CASRGQPNTEAFF. For the CDR3, the DNA is TGTGCCAGCAGGGGACAGCCTAACACTGAAGCTTTCTTT.

This clone was picked up a small number of times. The CDR3 loop is CASSLRGRVDQPQHF. Written as DNA, the CDR3 is TGTGCCAGCAGCTTAAGAGGCAGGGTCGATCAGCCCCAGCATTTT. The chain links TRBV7-2 to TRBJ1-5; D might be TRBD1 (5 bases). V was trimmed by 2 bases and J by 5 bases, leaving 13 bases between them. Germline-derived CDR1 and CDR2 are SGHTA and FQGNSA. This CDR3 has 15 residues.

This clone was recorded once. V and J are TRBV6-5 and TRBJ1-1; 8 positions match TRBD1. Germline V gene lookup returns CDR1 MNHEY and CDR2 SVGAGI. The CDR3 sequence is 16 residues long. Losses at the gene ends were 1 base for V and 4 bases for J; bases not matched to a gene: 8. CDR3 nucleotide sequence: TGTGCCAGCAGTTACTTGGCAGGGGGCAGTCCCACTGAAGCTTTCTTT. Translation: CASSYLAGGSPTEAFF.

The V call is TRBV18, the J call TRBJ2-1, with TRBD2 matching 11 bases. Germline lookup yields CDR1 KGHSH and CDR2 LQKENI. The length of the CDR3 is 15 residues. J lost 7 bases, V lost 1 base, and 3 bases had no gene match. The CDR3 nucleotides are TGTGCCAGCTCACCACTAGCGGGAGGGTGGAATGAGCAGTTCTTC. The encoded protein is CASSPLAGGWNEQFF.

This chain uses TRBV27 with TRBJ2-2, with TRBD2 as a possible D gene (7 bases). From germline, CDR1 is MNHEY and CDR2 SMNVEV (reference sequence). Trimming left V 2 bases short and J 4 bases short, with 11 bases between. The CDR3 is made up of 15 amino acids. In nucleotides, the CDR3 is TGTGCCAGCAGTTTAGCGGGGGCGGTCACCGGGGAGCTGTTTTTT. It specifies CASSLAGAVTGELFF.

This clone was counted a single time. The chain employs TRBV11-2 and TRBJ2-1; D possibly corresponds to TRBD2 (5 bases). Germline CDR1 is SGHAT and CDR2 is FQNNGV. Trimming took off 5 bases at V and 7 bases at J, with 15 bases between the two ends. The CDR3 runs to 14 residues. This CDR3 is CASSRRTGWNEQFF. DNA for the CDR3: TGTGCCAGCAGCCGGAGGACGGGTTGGAATGAGCAGTTCTTC.

The chain links TRBV7-9 to TRBJ2-2; no firm D call. This CDR3 comprises 13 residues. Germline loops: CDR1 SEHNR, CDR2 FQNEAQ (reference sequence). Trimming removed 0 bases from V and 5 bases from J, with 4 bases in between. The DNA for the CDR3 is TGTGCCAGCAGCTTAGCCCCGACCGGGGAGCTGTTTTTT. The encoded protein is CASSLAPTGELFF. The full variable domain, in which reference TRBV7-9 and TRBJ2-2 provide the parts outside the CDR3, is DTGVSQNPRHKITKRGQNVTFRCDPISEHNRLYWYRQTLGQGPEFLTYFQNEAQLEKSRLLSDRFSAERPKGSFSTLEIQRTEQGDSAMYLCASSLAPTGELFFGEGSRLTVL.

For the CDR3, the DNA is TGCAGTGCTAGTTCGGGGAGCTCCTACGAGCAGTACTTC. This translates into CSASSGSSYEQYF. The rearrangement uses TRBV20-1 and TRBJ2-7; weak D call: TRBD2 (5 bases). Between the trimmed V and J ends, which lost 3 bases and 0 bases, there was a span of 9 bases. Germline CDR1 is DFQATT and CDR2 is SNEGSKA (reference sequence). The length of the CDR3 is 13 residues.

This clone has only one observation. The CDR3 sequence is CASSTGDRVENTIYF. CDR3 nucleotides: TGCGCCAGCAGTACCGGGGACAGGGTTGAAAACACCATATATTTT. The J gene is TRBJ1-3, the V gene TRBV5-1; 9 bases line up with TRBD1. The germline CDR1 and CDR2 sequences are SGHRS and YFSETQ. This CDR3 contains 15 residues. The ends lost 5 bases at V and 6 bases at J; junction bases unmatched: 9. Full variable domain (missing parts from reference TRBV5-1 and TRBJ1-3): KAGVTQTPRYLIKTRGQQVTLSCSPISGHRSVSWYQQTPGQGLQFLFEYFSETQRNKGNFPGRFSGRQFSNSRSEMNVSTLELGDSALYLCASSTGDRVENTIYFGEGSWLTVV.

By frequency in the sample, this clone is medium-sized. V is TRBV20-1 and J is TRBJ1-1; D is possibly TRBD1 (6 bases). The CDR3 consists of 14 residues. Germline lookup yields CDR1 DFQATT and CDR2 SNEGSKA (reference sequence). Trimming took 3 bases from V and 5 from J, leaving 16 bases between them. The CDR3 spells CSASGTGWRTEAFF. The CDR3 bases are TGCAGTGCTAGTGGAACAGGGTGGCGGACTGAAGCTTTCTTT.

This clone was seen only a few times. The CDR3 DNA is TGTGCCAGCAGCTTGGTAGGGAGGGCCTCTGGAAACACCATATATTTT. Translated, it gives CASSLVGRASGNTIYF. The chain combines TRBV5-6 with TRBJ1-3; D gene uncertain. The CDR3 covers 16 residues. Deletions cut 0 bases from V and 0 bases from J, with 10 bases between. The germline V gene has CDR1 SGHDT and CDR2 YYEEEE.

This clone was counted between two and nine times. The CDR3 is CASSPGGSNYGYTF. Here the CDR3 DNA reads TGCGCCAGCAGCCCAGGGGGCTCAAACTATGGCTACACCTTC. This rearrangement joins TRBV5-1 to TRBJ1-2; 8 bases are a match to TRBD1. With V trimmed by 4 bases and J by 2 bases, 4 bases remained unmatched. The germline V gene encodes CDR1 SGHRS and CDR2 YFSETQ. The CDR3 spans 14 residues.

The chain links TRBV5-5 to TRBJ1-1; 9 nucleotides align to TRBD1. V lost 4 bases and J lost 7; bases outside the gene matches: 2. Germline V gene sequence: CDR1 SGHKS, CDR2 YYEKEE (reference sequence). The CDR3 is made up of 12 amino acids. CDR3 coding DNA: TGTGCCAGCAGCGGGGGACAGGGTGAAGCTTTCTTT. It specifies CASSGGQGEAFF.

This chain connects TRBV7-2 to TRBJ1-4, with D perhaps TRBD1 (6 bases). CDR1 is SGHTA and CDR2 is FQGNSA in the germline V gene. V was pared by 3 bases and J by 0 bases, with 20 bases between. There are 19 residues in the CDR3. The CDR3: CASSFIGGGIGATNEKLFF. CDR3 in DNA: TGTGCCAGCAGCTTTATAGGGGGTGGTATAGGGGCAACTAATGAAAAACTGTTTTTT.

The chain combines TRBV4-1 with TRBJ2-3; 12 positions match TRBD2. J gave up 2 bases and V 3 bases, and 6 bases lay outside the gene matches. This CDR3 contains 17 residues. Germline CDR1 and CDR2: MGHRA and YSYEKL. The CDR3 nucleotides read TGCGCCAGCAGCCATTCCTGGACTAGCGGGAACACAGATACGCAGTATTTT. Encoded protein: CASSHSWTSGNTDTQYF.

The chain recombines TRBV5-1 with TRBJ2-1; 8 nucleotides align to TRBD2. The CDR3 length is 19 residues. The trim removed 0 bases at V and 0 bases at J, leaving 11 bases unmatched. Germline-derived CDR1 and CDR2 are SGHRS and YFSETQ. The CDR3 DNA is TGCGCCAGCAGCTTGGACGCCCAGCGGGAGTGGAGCTCCTACAATGAGCAGTTCTTC. It is translated as CASSLDAQREWSSYNEQFF.

J is TRBJ1-3 and V is TRBV9; D gene unclear. V gave up 0 bases and J gave up 8 bases, with 6 bases separating them. The CDR3 is made up of 12 amino acids. Per the germline V gene, CDR1 is SGDLS and CDR2 is YYNGEE. The CDR3 protein is CASSVGGDTIYF. The CDR3 bases are TGTGCCAGCAGCGTAGGGGGAGACACCATATATTTT.

The count of this clone is one. The junction and the germline gene differ at one end; a read error may be behind it. V gene TRBV19 combines with J gene TRBJ2-2, with D maybe TRBD1 (6 bases). Per germline, CDR1 LNHDA and CDR2 SQIVND (reference sequence). The CDR3 consists of 16 residues. CDR3 in amino acids: CASSIMGALNSGELFF. The CDR3 bases are TGTGCCAGTAGTATTATGGGGGCGTTAAACAGCGGGGAGCTGTTTTTT.

This clone came up a few times. The chain combines TRBV19 with TRBJ2-1; D unclear. The CDR3 runs to 14 residues. Trimming took 6 bases from V and 5 from J, leaving 14 bases between them. The germline gives CDR1 LNHDA, CDR2 SQIVND (reference sequence). The CDR3 loop reads CASSIYDWNNEQFF. The CDR3 nucleotides read TGTGCCAGTAGCATCTACGACTGGAACAATGAGCAGTTCTTC.

The chain employs TRBV12-3 or TRBV12-4 and TRBJ1-5; D call uncertain. Trimming cost V 5 bases and J 3 bases, with 8 bases left between them. The CDR3 has 13 amino acids. CDR3 sequence (DNA): TGTGCCAGCAGTAAGAGTGCCAATCAGCCCCAGCATTTT. It yields the protein CASSKSANQPQHF.

V gene TRBV10-3 combines with J gene TRBJ2-3; D is unclear. Germline-derived CDR1 and CDR2 are ENHRY and SYGVKD. With 4 bases removed from V and 0 bases from J, the gap between germline ends came to 14 bases. This CDR3 contains 16 residues. In DNA form, the CDR3 reads TGTGCCATCAGTGCGTCCCCAGAGGCTAGCACAGATACGCAGTATTTT. It codes for CAISASPEASTDTQYF.

The rearrangement links TRBV7-3 to TRBJ2-1; 10 bases are a match to TRBD2. This CDR3 has 17 residues. The trim removed 6 bases at V and 5 bases at J, leaving 13 bases unmatched. Looked up from germline, CDR1 is SGHTA and CDR2 is FQGTGA. This chain's CDR3 is CASRLGVAGGPDNEQFF. The CDR3, as DNA: TGTGCCAGCAGATTGGGGGTAGCGGGAGGTCCCGACAATGAGCAGTTCTTC.

The table lists this clone with a few counts. The V call is TRBV4-1, the J call TRBJ1-5, with TRBD1 matching 7 bases. The CDR3 consists of 18 residues. Germline V gives CDR1 MGHRA, CDR2 YSYEKL. V lost 0 bases, J lost 6 bases, and 14 bases stayed unmatched. This CDR3 reads CASSQDSGGSEVGQPQHF. The CDR3 DNA reads as TGCGCCAGCAGCCAAGATTCAGGGGGTTCGGAAGTAGGTCAGCCCCAGCATTTT.